The entry below gives a single T cell receptor beta chain sequence along with its context. The antigen this receptor binds is unknown. Germline and junction disagree at one end, which may indicate a read error. RNA was isolated from bulk unsorted tissue, and RNA quality was assessed with a NanoDrop ND-1000 and an Agilent 2100. Normal lung samples were distant non-tumor tissue taken more than 3 cm from the tumor edge. Donors were newly diagnosed lung cancer patients admitted for thoracic surgery in China between August and November 2014, without prior chemotherapy. The study excluded patients who had received radiotherapy or chemotherapy before or who had another cancer at the same time. Surgical tissue pieces of about 1-2.3 cm3 were preserved in RNAlater solution and were kept at -80 degrees C until use. From the cysteine up to the phenylalanine, the CDR3 has a length of 15 residues. Here the CDR3 DNA is all that survives: 45 bases in frame from base 1. The germline V gene supplies CDR1 ENHRY and CDR2 SYGVKD.

This record belongs to a study of tumor and adjacent non-tumor tissue in lung cancer (dated by TCRdb to the late 2010s). With regard to the full study: The cohort included eleven to twelve adenocarcinoma, 2 squamous cell carcinoma and 1 small cell lung cancer patients. The roughly 15 enrolled patients, of whom about 10 were men and 5 were women, were aged about 30 to 85 years and were diagnosed with TNM stage I to III disease. Sequencing generated a total of approximately 130,000,000 productive TCRbeta reads, averaging roughly 4.4 million reads per sample. The study compared bulk TCRbeta repertoires from lung tumor tissue and matched distant non-tumor lung tissue of around 14 lung cancer patients. Under 35 paired specimens, one tumor and one normal lung sample per patient, were profiled by TCRbeta CDR3 sequencing. Overall study outcomes, separate from this receptor: The top 100 clones made up a significantly larger cumulative share of the repertoire in normal lung than in tumor tissue. TCR diversity was significantly higher in younger patients, and greater tumor TCR diversity was associated with shorter overall survival and shorter disease-free survival. Tumor tissue showed significantly greater TCR diversity (inverse Simpson) than normal lung tissue (about 400 vs 180, P = 0.0075, Mann-Whitney U test). The cohort had only about 15 patients, and the authors noted that larger samples and more detailed clinical data are needed. Because peripheral blood was not sequenced, the blood TCRbeta repertoires of the lung cancer patients in the study went unexamined. Neither the sequencing platform nor unique molecular identifiers are named or mentioned anywhere in the methods.

Libraries came from multiplex PCR. The reads were generated on an Illumina HiSeq 2500. TCRbeta libraries were constructed through three rounds of nested PCR with primers (Table S4) according to protocols adapted from ARM-PCR. PCR products of 200-500 bp were gel-excised and purified with the QIAquick gel extraction kit before sequencing. Under the source paper's analysis protocol: Trimmomatic was used to clean the reads, FLASH was used to merge the reads into complete CDR3 sequences, and MiTCR was used to assign the reads to V(D)J germline segments. VDJtools was used to compute clonal diversity as the inverse Simpson's index. In-frame sequences without a premature stop codon were defined as productive reads. TCRdb ran its own pipeline on the public reads, namely fastp trimming at Q25 and MiXCR clone calling, and kept in-frame beta chains. One record per CDR3 amino acid sequence lists the most common genes and DNA. In this record, the V and J calls reflect TCRdb's handling and not the investigators' own analysis. This sample has 75,000 to 95,000 distinct CDR3 sequences in its table, and approximately 73% of those were observed once. The top ten constitute 20% to 25% of the sample.

Sequencing was carried out using distant non-tumor lung tissue. The clonotype originates from a woman aged 50 to 60 with non-small cell lung cancer. The rearranged segments are TRBV10-3 and TRBJ2-1; the junction holds 7 bases that match TRBD2. The CDR3: CAISDVLARGNEQFF. The nucleotides are TGTGCAATCAGTGACGTACTAGCGCGAGGAAATGAGCAGTTCTTC.